Below are 18 T cell receptor beta chains sequenced from a single sample in a study of beta chain features in type 1 diabetes. All of the isolated RNA was reverse transcribed, so expressed TCRB transcripts were sequenced. TCRdb keeps only in-frame clones here, not all; method: immunoSEQ multiplex PCR. The sample carries 300,000 to 400,000 clones, roughly 8% recorded once. Sequenced material: central memory CD4+ T cells from blood. The receptors originated from a young woman in good health.

This clone appeared a few times. The rearrangement uses TRBV4-1 and TRBJ2-7; D ambiguous. CDR1 is MGHRA, CDR2 YSYEKL, per germline. This CDR3 region has 14 residues. Trimming pared 0 bases from V and 0 bases from J, leaving 6 bases between. This CDR3 is CASSQEWLSYEQYF. The CDR3 bases are TGCGCCAGCAGCCAAGAATGGCTCTCCTACGAGCAGTACTTC.

This clone was seen a few times. The J gene is TRBJ2-7, the V gene TRBV5-1, with a tentative D call TRBD2 (6 bases). The V gene lost 0 bases and the J gene lost 4 bases, with 11 bases spanning the gap. Germline V gene lookup returns CDR1 SGHRS and CDR2 YFSETQ. The CDR3 contains 14 residues. CDR3 residues: CASSLGPGTYEQYF. CDR3 sequence (DNA): TGCGCCAGCAGCTTGGGTCCAGGGACTTACGAGCAGTACTTC.

This clone was seen a few times. The V call is TRBV9, the J call TRBJ1-4; D possibly corresponds to TRBD1 (6 bases). The CDR3 contains 14 residues. Per germline, CDR1 SGDLS and CDR2 YYNGEE. The V and J ends lost 2 bases and 8 bases respectively, with 13 bases between them. This CDR3 reads CASSVTPDREKLFF. The CDR3 region has the DNA TGTGCCAGCAGCGTCACCCCGGACAGAGAAAAACTGTTTTTT.

The rearrangement links TRBV7-3 to TRBJ2-3; D remains ambiguous. The J call may be in error: the DNA end matches TRBJ1-5 better. Germline lookup yields CDR1 SGHTA and CDR2 FQGTGA. The CDR3 runs to 14 residues. The CDR3 here is CASSPTSGTDTQHF. The CDR3 DNA is TGTGCCAGCAGCCCAACTAGCGGCACAGATACGCAGCATTTT.

This clone was seen a few times. The chain links TRBV11-2 to TRBJ2-7; the match to TRBD1 covers 9 bases. V gave up 5 bases and J gave up 5 bases; unmatched junction bases: 4. Germline values: CDR1 SGHAT, CDR2 FQNNGV. This CDR3 is built from 13 residues. The CDR3 sequence is CASSVRDRDEQYF. In DNA form, the CDR3 reads TGTGCCAGCAGCGTCCGGGACAGGGACGAGCAGTACTTC.

The chain combines TRBV5-4 with TRBJ2-5; 9 nucleotides match TRBD1. V lost 0 bases, J lost 12 bases, and 6 bases stayed unmatched. The CDR3 is 13 residues long. Germline V lookup: CDR1 SGHNT, CDR2 YYREEE (reference sequence). The CDR3 coding sequence is TGTGCCAGCAGCTTGGTGTCGGGGACAGGGAAGTACTTC. Its translation is CASSLVSGTGKYF.

The V call is TRBV4-1, the J call TRBJ2-1; D possibly corresponds to TRBD1 (5 bases). Trimming pared 4 bases from V and 8 bases from J, leaving 12 bases between. This CDR3 region has 13 residues. The germline gives CDR1 MGHRA, CDR2 YSYEKL. CDR3 nucleotide sequence: TGCGCCAGCAGCCTATCCAGGGCTTATGAGCAGTTCTTC. It translates to CASSLSRAYEQFF.

In its sample, this clone was seen many times. This sequence joins TRBV18 and TRBJ2-3; D unresolved. V was pared by 5 bases and J by 4 bases, with 10 bases between. The CDR3 has 13 amino acids. CDR1 and CDR2 (germline): KGHSH, LQKENI. CDR3 loop: CASSTTGPDTQYF. DNA for the CDR3: TGTGCCAGCTCAACGACCGGGCCAGATACGCAGTATTTT. The full variable domain, its missing parts supplied by reference TRBV18 and TRBJ2-3, is NAGVMQNPRHLVRRRGQEARLRCSPMKGHSHVYWYRQLPEEGLKFMVYLQKENIIDESGMPKERFSAEFPKEGPSILRIQQVVRGDSAAYFCASSTTGPDTQYFGPGTRLTVL.

This clone was seen a handful of times. The chain has TRBV5-4 and TRBJ2-5; D is possibly TRBD1 or TRBD2 (5 bases each). Trimming stripped 4 bases from V and 1 base from J, with 20 bases between. The CDR3 is 17 residues long. CDR1 SGHNT and CDR2 YYREEE come from the germline V gene (reference sequence). The CDR3 reads CASSRGWAGKVQETQYF. In DNA form, the CDR3 reads TGTGCCAGCAGCCGAGGGTGGGCAGGGAAAGTCCAAGAGACCCAGTACTTC.

This rearrangement joins TRBV7-9 to TRBJ1-2, with D possibly being TRBD1 (5 bases). This CDR3 is built from 14 residues. V gave up 6 bases and J gave up 1 base, with 12 bases separating them. Looked up from germline, CDR1 is SEHNR and CDR2 is FQNEAQ (reference sequence). CDR3 amino acids: CASSSGPSNYGYTF. Written as DNA, the CDR3 is TGTGCCAGCAGTTCAGGGCCGAGTAACTATGGCTACACCTTC.

In this sample, this clone turned up a few times. One end of the junction is discordant with germline, which a read error may explain. The V call is TRBV16, the J call TRBJ2-1; 10 bases are a match to TRBD2. The V gene's germline CDR1 is KGHSY and CDR2 FQNENV. The CDR3 length is 16 residues. In nucleotides, the CDR3 is TGTGCCAGCACCCAATACCCTAGCGGGAGCGTAAATGAGCAGTTCTTC. This sequence encodes CASTQYPSGSVNEQFF.

This chain uses TRBV6-6 with TRBJ1-1, with 8 nucleotides matching TRBD1. CDR1 MNHNY and CDR2 SVGAGI come from the germline V gene (reference sequence). V was clipped by 7 bases and J by 6 bases; unmatched bases: 13. This CDR3 contains 15 residues. For the CDR3, the DNA is TGTGCCAGCATAGGCAGGGGGCCCGAGAGGGCTGAAGCTTTCTTT. Protein sequence: CASIGRGPERAEAFF.

This clone has only a few counts. The chain couples TRBV5-4 to TRBJ2-3; 9 bases align to TRBD2. The trim removed 2 bases at V and 0 bases at J, leaving 7 bases unmatched. From germline, CDR1 is SGHNT and CDR2 YYREEE (reference sequence). There are 17 residues in the CDR3. The chain's CDR3 is CASSFDAGGTSTDTQYF. CDR3 coding DNA: TGTGCCAGCAGCTTCGACGCGGGAGGGACTAGCACAGATACGCAGTATTTT.

A word on this clone: Just one base apart from a much larger clone, this may be a read error. CDR3: CASSIDRNYGYTF. For the CDR3, the DNA is TGTGCCAGCAGCATAGACAGGAACTATGGCTACACCTTC. This chain uses TRBV7-2 with TRBJ1-2, with D tentatively TRBD1 (6 bases). This CDR3 has 13 residues. Germline V CDR1 and CDR2: SGHTA, FQGNSA. With 5 bases removed from V and 2 bases from J, the gap between germline ends came to 9 bases.

The rearrangement joins TRBV6-6 to TRBJ1-2; the match to TRBD1 covers 10 bases. The CDR3 is 16 residues long. The V and J ends lost 2 bases and 6 bases, in that order; junction bases with no gene match: 9. The germline CDR1 and CDR2 sequences are MNHNY and SVGAGI (reference sequence). CDR3 loop: CASSYESTGGDDGYTF. The CDR3 bases are TGTGCCAGCAGTTACGAGTCGACAGGGGGCGATGATGGCTACACCTTC.

The chain couples TRBV9 to TRBJ2-1; no firm D call. This CDR3 is 13 amino acids long. Trimming pared 6 bases from V and 0 bases from J, leaving 7 bases between. CDR1 and CDR2 from the germline V gene are SGDLS and YYNGEE. This chain's CDR3 is CASIRVSYNEQFF. The CDR3 DNA reads as TGTGCCAGCATCCGGGTCTCCTACAATGAGCAGTTCTTC.

This clone was seen many times. This chain joins TRBV5-1 and TRBJ2-2; 8 bases map to TRBD1. Per germline, CDR1 SGHRS and CDR2 YFSETQ. The CDR3 extends over 16 amino acids. The V gene end was trimmed by 4 bases and the J gene end by 8 bases; junction bases not matched to a gene: 13. CDR3 nucleotides: TGCGCCAGCAGCACCGCCGGGACAGGCCCTCCTGGGGAGCTGTTTTTT. It encodes CASSTAGTGPPGELFF.

J is TRBJ2-6 and V is TRBV6-6, with D unresolved. Germline V gene data show CDR1 as MNHNY and CDR2 as SVGAGI (reference sequence). Trimming took 8 bases from V and 4 from J, leaving 18 bases between them. This CDR3 has 16 amino acids. CDR3 amino acids: CASAGRLAAGANVLTF. CDR3 DNA sequence: TGTGCCAGCGCCGGTCGGCTCGCCGCCGGGGCCAACGTCCTGACTTTC.